Each of the 30 T cell receptor beta chains below was sequenced from the same sample in a study of blood T cells in healthy people across ages (dated by TCRdb to 2015 to 2017). Library construction relied on 5' RACE. TCRdb shows the sequencer as Illumina HiSeq 2500. A second roughly 6 to 12 cycle PCR used a sample-barcoded 5' primer and a J-beta primer mix. The public reads were run again by TCRdb, first through fastp at Q25 and then through MiXCR, and only productive beta chains were kept. Each entry is one CDR3 protein sequence, shown with its most common DNA and genes. This sample gives approximately 1.5 million distinct CDR3 sequences in total; under 55% of them show up just once. Together, the top ten hold about 3.8% of the sample. What was sequenced was blood. Source of these receptors: a young woman in good health.

The J gene is TRBJ2-4, the V gene TRBV3-1; perhaps TRBD2 as D (6 bases). The CDR3 is 17 amino acids. Germline loops: CDR1 LGHDT, CDR2 YNNKEL (reference sequence). V was trimmed by 4 bases and J by 0 bases, leaving 16 bases between them. This CDR3 reads CASSPRGTNVAKNIQYF. For the CDR3, the DNA is TGTGCCAGCAGCCCGCGGGGCACTAACGTAGCCAAAAACATTCAGTACTTC.

This clonotype was counted a few times. V is TRBV28 and J is TRBJ2-1, with 11 nucleotides matching TRBD2. The V segment lost 6 bases and the J segment 0 bases; nucleotides outside the gene matches: 4. CDR3 size: 16 residues. From germline, CDR1 is MDHEN and CDR2 SYDVKM. The CDR3 region is CASRATSGSSYNEQFF. CDR3 DNA sequence: TGTGCCAGCAGAGCCACTAGCGGGAGCTCCTACAATGAGCAGTTCTTC.

This chain uses TRBV27 with TRBJ2-1; 10 positions agree with TRBD1. The CDR3 runs 15 residues. Germline V gene lookup returns CDR1 MNHEY and CDR2 SMNVEV (reference sequence). V gave up 0 bases and J gave up 8 bases; unmatched junction bases: 4. The CDR3 spells CASSLSRQGADEQFF. The CDR3 region has the DNA TGTGCCAGCAGTTTATCGAGACAGGGGGCCGATGAGCAGTTCTTC.

This clonotype has just a few counts. V usage is TRBV5-1 and J usage is TRBJ2-7; 7 bases line up with TRBD1. The CDR3 length is 14 residues. The germline gives CDR1 SGHRS, CDR2 YFSETQ. Germline trimming cut 7 bases from V and 5 bases from J; bases unmatched to any gene: 12. The CDR3 loop is CASHPGQAPHEQYF. The CDR3 region has the DNA TGCGCCAGCCATCCAGGACAGGCGCCCCACGAGCAGTACTTC.

Ten or more counts support this clonotype. The genes are TRBV20-1 and TRBJ2-3; D gene unclear. Germline-derived CDR1 and CDR2 are DFQATT and SNEGSKA (reference sequence). This CDR3 comprises 11 residues. V was clipped by 6 bases and J by 3 bases, with 7 bases between them. Here the CDR3 DNA reads TGCAGTGCCCTAATGACAGATACGCAGTATTTT. This sequence encodes CSALMTDTQYF.

This chain uses TRBV4-1 with TRBJ2-1; D tentatively fits TRBD1 or TRBD2 (5 bases each). There are 19 residues in the CDR3. Trimming took off 4 bases at V and 3 bases at J, with 25 bases between the two ends. Germline values: CDR1 MGHRA, CDR2 YSYEKL. As DNA, the CDR3 is TGCGCCAGCAGCCCGACACCGGGACGGCGAGCTCTCGACTACAATGAGCAGTTCTTC. This sequence encodes CASSPTPGRRALDYNEQFF.

This clonotype was counted only a few times. The chain uses TRBV5-6 and TRBJ2-5; D may be TRBD1 (5 bases). The CDR3 extends over 15 amino acids. The germline V gene encodes CDR1 SGHDT and CDR2 YYEEEE. V was trimmed by 4 bases and J by 1 base, leaving 14 bases between them. This chain's CDR3 is CASSAADSFQETQYF. For the CDR3, the DNA is TGTGCCAGCAGCGCCGCCGACAGCTTCCAAGAGACCCAGTACTTC.

Comment on this clonotype: A much more abundant neighbour one base away suggests this may be a read error. The V gene is TRBV20-1, the J gene TRBJ2-3; 9 bases align to TRBD2. This CDR3 is 18 amino acids long. The ends lost 5 bases at V and 1 base at J; junction bases unmatched: 16. Germline CDR1 DFQATT, CDR2 SNEGSKA (reference sequence). The CDR3 DNA sequence: TGCAGTGCTCCGAGAACTAGATGGGCTAGCGGGGGCACAGATACGCAGTATTTT. Amino acid sequence: CSAPRTRWASGGTDTQYF.

In this sample, this clonotype turned up a few times. The rearrangement uses TRBV27 and TRBJ1-5; no firm D call. The CDR3 has 13 residues. V was shortened by 3 bases and J by 9 bases, with 12 bases between the two germline ends. CDR1 and CDR2 (germline): MNHEY, SMNVEV (reference sequence). The chain's CDR3 is CASSFGRGGPQHF. DNA for the CDR3: TGTGCCAGCAGTTTCGGCAGAGGTGGGCCCCAGCATTTT.

The chain is built from TRBV20-1 and TRBJ1-4, with 9 positions matching TRBD1. The CDR3 is made up of 15 amino acids. Germline V gene lookup returns CDR1 DFQATT and CDR2 SNEGSKA (reference sequence). The J segment lost 8 bases and the V segment lost 0 bases, leaving 7 bases of the junction unmatched. CDR3 nucleotide sequence: TGCAGTGCTAGAGATGACGACAGGGGGAGGGAAAAACTGTTTTTT. It codes for CSARDDDRGREKLFF.

The chain links TRBV4-1 to TRBJ1-3; TRBD1 is a possible D gene (5 bases). Germline V gene lookup returns CDR1 MGHRA and CDR2 YSYEKL. V lost 7 bases and J lost 8, with 12 bases in between. This CDR3 region has 12 residues. DNA of the CDR3: TGCGCCAGCAAGGGGAACGCGGACACCATATATTTT. Its translation is CASKGNADTIYF.

This clonotype has just a few counts. V and J are TRBV5-5 and TRBJ1-5; D is perhaps TRBD1 (5 bases). Germline V gene data show CDR1 as SGHKS and CDR2 as YYEKEE (reference sequence). The length of the CDR3 is 16 residues. Trimming cost V 9 bases and J 0 bases, with 19 bases left between them. CDR3 in amino acids: CATNLGTDYSNQPQHF. The CDR3 DNA sequence: TGTGCCACCAATTTGGGGACGGATTATAGCAATCAGCCCCAGCATTTT.

The chain recombines TRBV2 with TRBJ1-5; D possibly corresponds to TRBD1 (6 bases). The CDR3 runs 14 residues. Germline CDR1 reads SNHLY; CDR2 reads FYNNEI. V lost 4 bases and J 6 bases, leaving 13 bases between the germline ends. CDR3 sequence: CASSVGRGGQPQHF. The CDR3 nucleotides are TGTGCCAGCAGTGTAGGCAGGGGAGGTCAGCCCCAGCATTTT.

Notes on this clonotype: It is likely a read error, because the conserved phenylalanine at the end of the CDR3 is missing. Because the CDR3's place on the DNA is in doubt, the DNA is left out and the CDR3 is given as listed by TCRdb. This chain uses TRBV12-1 with TRBJ1-1. TRBV12-1 is recorded as a pseudogene. The CDR3 sequence runs 14 residues, both termini included. The CDR3 protein is CASSLETWSYEAFL.

For the CDR3, the DNA is TGTGCCAGCAGACAGGGGGCAACTAATGAAAAACTGTTTTTT. Translation gives CASRQGATNEKLFF. The chain links TRBV12-3 or TRBV12-4 to TRBJ1-4; the match to TRBD1 covers 8 bases. Trimming at V came to 6 bases and at J to 0 bases, leaving 0 bases not matched to a gene. The CDR3 runs 14 residues.

A single count supports this clonotype. The gene calls are TRBV6-4 and TRBJ2-5; a weak D match, TRBD2 (7 bases). CDR1 is MRHNA, CDR2 SNTAGT, per germline. V was trimmed by 3 bases and J by 1 base, leaving 12 bases between them. The CDR3 spans 15 residues. The CDR3 DNA follows: TGTGCCAGCAGTGAAGGCGGGGGCCTCCAAGAGACCCAGTACTTC. It is translated as CASSEGGGLQETQYF.

This chain uses TRBV18 with TRBJ1-2, with 7 bases that match TRBD1. With 4 bases clipped from V and 6 bases from J, the junction kept 11 bases outside the gene matches. The CDR3 totals 15 residues. Looked up from germline, CDR1 is KGHSH and CDR2 is LQKENI. The CDR3 DNA reads as TGTGCCAGCTCACGAGAGGCCGGGACAGATAATGGCTACACCTTC. This sequence encodes CASSREAGTDNGYTF.

This clonotype has a single count. The V call is TRBV7-2, the J call TRBJ2-4, with D hard to call. The DNA matches TRBJ2-5 better at its end, which makes the J call doubtful. CDR1 and CDR2 (germline): SGHTA, FQGNSA. The CDR3 has 13 amino acids. The CDR3 DNA reads TGTGCCAGCAGCTTAGGTTTATTAGAGACCCAGTACTTC. As protein: CASSLGLLETQYF.

CDR3 coding DNA: TGTGCCAGCAGTTATGCAGGTCAGAGGAATGAGCAGTTCTTC. Translating gives CASSYAGQRNEQFF. The chain joins TRBV6-5 to TRBJ2-1; unclear D gene. CDR1 is MNHEY and CDR2 is SVGAGI in the germline V gene. V dropped 3 bases and J dropped 7 bases, with 13 bases sitting between them. There are 14 residues in the CDR3.

The J gene is TRBJ2-5, the V gene TRBV6-5, with D possibly being TRBD2 (5 bases). Matching the DNA end better, TRBJ2-7 makes the J call doubtful. CDR3 size: 15 residues. Germline V gene data show CDR1 as MNHEY and CDR2 as SVGAGI. The DNA for the CDR3 is TGTGCCAGCAGTTACTCGACGGGATCGAGTCTCGAGCAGTACTTC. Translating gives CASSYSTGSSLEQYF.

This clonotype was detected only a few times. The chain combines TRBV11-3 with TRBJ2-1; 10 bases align to TRBD2. The CDR3 is 18 amino acids. Looked up from germline, CDR1 is SGHNT and CDR2 is YENEEA. Losses at the gene ends were 5 bases for V and 0 bases for J; bases not matched to a gene: 10. This CDR3 reads CASSPGLAGDRSYNEQFF. CDR3 DNA sequence: TGTGCCAGCAGCCCCGGGCTAGCGGGAGACCGCTCCTACAATGAGCAGTTCTTC.

The rearrangement joins TRBV7-9 to TRBJ1-2; D perhaps matches TRBD1 (6 bases). The CDR3 covers 15 residues. Germline V lookup: CDR1 SEHNR, CDR2 FQNEAQ (reference sequence). V lost 4 bases and J 1 base, leaving 13 bases between the germline ends. The CDR3 sequence: CASSSGEGYNYGYTF. CDR3 nucleotide sequence: TGTGCCAGCAGCTCAGGGGAGGGGTATAACTATGGCTACACCTTC.

In the case of this clonotype: This may stem from a read error, because a much larger clone lies one nucleotide away. J is TRBJ2-7 and V is TRBV20-1; D is perhaps TRBD2 (6 bases). V was trimmed by 6 bases and J by 5 bases, leaving 23 bases between them. The length of the CDR3 is 15 residues. Germline CDR1 DFQATT, CDR2 SNEGSKA (reference sequence). The CDR3 region is CSAPSRARTTNEQYF. DNA of the CDR3: TGCAGTGCGCCGTCGCGGGCGCGGACTACCAACGAGCAGTACTTC.

V is TRBV27 and J is TRBJ2-1; 8 bases are shared with TRBD2. J gave up 9 bases and V 6 bases, and 10 bases lay outside the gene matches. Germline V CDR1 and CDR2: MNHEY, SMNVEV (reference sequence). This CDR3 is built from 14 residues. CDR3 DNA: TGTGCCAGCAGGCGGGGACTAGGACTCACTGAGCAGTTCTTC. Its protein product is CASRRGLGLTEQFF.

This clonotype showed up just a few times. Here the CDR3 DNA reads TGTGCCAGCAGATCCTCCGATGGGCTCTCCTACGAGCAGTACTTC. Its protein is CASRSSDGLSYEQYF. V usage is TRBV28 and J usage is TRBJ2-7, with no clear D. The V gene's germline CDR1 is MDHEN and CDR2 SYDVKM. The CDR3 loop spans 15 amino acids. Trimming pared 6 bases from V and 0 bases from J, leaving 15 bases between.

This chain connects TRBV6-5 to TRBJ2-3, with D perhaps TRBD1 (6 bases). CDR3 length: 16 amino acids. The ends were cut back, 5 bases at V and 2 bases at J, with 17 bases in the middle. Germline V gene data show CDR1 as MNHEY and CDR2 as SVGAGI. The CDR3 DNA follows: TGTGCCAGCAGTACCCCGGGACACAAACCCACAGATACGCAGTATTTT. It codes for CASSTPGHKPTDTQYF.

This chain uses TRBV12-3 or TRBV12-4 with TRBJ2-1; 11 bases align to TRBD2. CDR3 length: 15 amino acids. With V trimmed by 5 bases and J by 4 bases, 4 bases remained unmatched. Written as DNA, the CDR3 is TGTGCCAGCAGTGTGACTAGCGGGGCATACAATGAGCAGTTCTTC. Translating it yields CASSVTSGAYNEQFF.

This clonotype was observed a handful of times. The rearrangement links TRBV12-3 or TRBV12-4 to TRBJ1-1; 7 nucleotides line up with TRBD1. With 6 bases clipped from V and 4 bases from J, the junction kept 8 bases outside the gene matches. This CDR3 is 14 amino acids long. DNA of the CDR3: TGTGCCAGCAGACCCACAGGGGACCTCACTGAAGCTTTCTTT. Encoded protein: CASRPTGDLTEAFF.

This clonotype was picked up a small number of times. J is TRBJ1-2 and V is TRBV10-3, with D unresolved. Germline assignment: CDR1 ENHRY and CDR2 SYGVKD. V was shortened by 7 bases and J by 1 base, with 10 bases between the two germline ends. This CDR3 region has 13 residues. Here the CDR3 reads CAITVGLNYGYTF. The CDR3 coding sequence is TGTGCCATCACGGTCGGACTTAACTATGGCTACACCTTC.

With regard to this clonotype: A much larger clone lies one base from this, so it may be a read error. V usage is TRBV10-3 and J usage is TRBJ2-7; 12 bases match TRBD2. Germline V gene data show CDR1 as ENHRY and CDR2 as SYGVKD. With V trimmed by 6 bases and J by 3 bases, 0 bases remained unmatched. The CDR3 loop spans 13 amino acids. CDR3 amino acids: CAIRGLAGYEQYF. In DNA, the CDR3 is TGTGCCATCAGGGGACTAGCGGGCTACGAGCAGTACTTC.